Listed below are T cell receptor beta chains from one sample, sequenced in a study of blood T cells in healthy people across ages. TCRdb called the 5' RACE reads again in MiXCR, with one record for every CDR3 protein. The sample consists of more than 1,000,000 distinct CDR3 sequences, roughly a quarter of them appearing once. The same sample was also used in a study of T cells of mothers and their children.

The sample comprised blood. All receptors come from a girl aged 2-10 years in good health. Both conserved end residues are part of each CDR3. D genes are given only for firm matches. Clone size is given for some rows only: seen once, a few or many times, or a class if the clone is expanded.

j_gene,v_gene,d_gene,abundance,CDR3nt,CDR3aa
TRBJ1-1,TRBV3-1,NA,NA,TGTGCCAGCAGCCTGATGAGTGCCAGGGGCACTGAAGCTTTCTTT,CASSLMSARGTEAFF
TRBJ2-1,TRBV14,TRBD2,few,TGTGCCAGCAGCCCCTCGATCCTAGTTGGCGGGAGGGCCTACAATGAGCAGTTCTTC,CASSPSILVGGRAYNEQFF
TRBJ2-5,TRBV25-1,TRBD2,few,TGTGCCAGCAGTGAATATATTGGAGCGGGAGGAGGGGAGACCCAGTACTTC,CASSEYIGAGGGETQYF
TRBJ1-4,TRBV20-1,NA,few,TGCAGTGCTAGTCCAACCGACGGAAAACTGTTTTTT,CSASPTDGKLFF
TRBJ2-5,TRBV6-1,NA,few,TGTGCCGGCCAGACTGGGGAGGAACAACGGGAAGAGACCCAGTACTTC,CAGQTGEEQREETQYF
TRBJ2-4,TRBV3-1,TRBD2,NA,TGTGCCAGCAGCCGACTAGGACTAGCGGGCCTCGATCTAGCCAAAAACATTCAGTACTTC,CASSRLGLAGLDLAKNIQYF
TRBJ1-1,TRBV7-9,NA,NA,TGTGCCAGCAGCGACCCTCTTAGGCCTGAAGCTTTCTTT,CASSDPLRPEAFF
TRBJ2-2,TRBV19,NA,NA,TGTGCCAGTAGAACTCCTTCCGGGGAGCTGTTTTTT,CASRTPSGELFF
TRBJ1-1,TRBV9,TRBD1,NA,TGTGCCAGCAGCGTAGTGGGGACAGGGAACACTGAAGCTTTCTTT,CASSVVGTGNTEAFF
TRBJ1-5,TRBV7-8,NA,few,TGTGCCAGCAGTACGAATTCCAGGGGCGCCGGTTTTCGGCCCCAGCATTTT,CASSTNSRGAGFRPQHF
TRBJ2-7,TRBV13,TRBD1,NA,TGTGCCAGCAGGGGGGGGACAGGGGGTTACGAGCAGTACTTC,CASRGGTGGYEQYF
TRBJ2-7,TRBV29-1,NA,NA,TGCAGCGTTGAAGAGGGAATCGAGCAGTACTTC,CSVEEGIEQYF
TRBJ2-1,TRBV9,TRBD2,NA,TGTGCCAGCAGCGTAGGAATAGCGGGAGTAAGTAGTGAGCAGTTCTTC,CASSVGIAGVSSEQFF
TRBJ2-7,TRBV20-1,TRBD1,NA,TGCAGTGCCATAACCCCGGACAGGGGAAACGACGAGCAGTACTTC,CSAITPDRGNDEQYF
TRBJ1-4,TRBV12-3/TRBV12-4,TRBD1,few,TGTGCCAGCACCACGGACAGGGGCTATGAAAAACTGTTTTTT,CASTTDRGYEKLFF
TRBJ2-1,TRBV24-1,NA,NA,TGTGCCACCAGCGCGCCGGGGGAGGCCCCCAATGAGCAGTTCTTC,CATSAPGEAPNEQFF
TRBJ2-5,TRBV9,NA,few,TGTGCCAGCAGCGTAGGTGGCAGGCTGTACCAAGAGACCCAGTACTTC,CASSVGGRLYQETQYF
TRBJ1-6,TRBV6-5,NA,NA,TGTGCCAGCAGGACCTATAATCCACCCCTCCACTTT,CASRTYNPPLHF
TRBJ2-5,TRBV7-3,NA,NA,TGTGCCAGCAGCTTATTCGGTGCCCAAGAGACCCAGTACTTC,CASSLFGAQETQYF
TRBJ1-4,TRBV5-8,NA,NA,TGTGCCAGCAGCTTGGGCACTACAGGGATCAATGAAAAACTGTTTTTT,CASSLGTTGINEKLFF
TRBJ2-4,TRBV29-1,NA,few,TGCAGCGTTGACTACGGCAAAAACATTCAGTACTTC,CSVDYGKNIQYF
TRBJ2-1,TRBV27,NA,NA,TGTGCCAGCAGTTTATCCTGGTACAATGAGCAGTTCTTC,CASSLSWYNEQFF
TRBJ2-3,TRBV12-3/TRBV12-4,TRBD2,few,TGTGCCAGCACGCCAATCTATCCCACGGGGGGGGGTACAGATACGCAGTATTTT,CASTPIYPTGGGTDTQYF
TRBJ1-2,TRBV7-8,NA,NA,TGTGCCAGCAGCTTAGGGACAGATGACTATGGCTACACCTTC,CASSLGTDDYGYTF
TRBJ1-1,TRBV28,NA,few,TGTGCCAGCAGTCCCGCGAAGAGCCTGAACACTGAAGCTTTCTTT,CASSPAKSLNTEAFF
TRBJ1-2,TRBV7-8,TRBD1,few,TGTGCCAGCAGTTTAATACAGGGGGCGCCTGGCTACACCTTC,CASSLIQGAPGYTF
TRBJ1-3,TRBV20-1,TRBD1,few,TGCAGTGCCCTACACCCTCCGGGGACAGGGGGGCGAAACACCATATATTTT,CSALHPPGTGGRNTIYF
TRBJ2-3,TRBV12-3/TRBV12-4,NA,many,TGTGCCAGCAGCTTTTTAGGGGCAGATACGCAGTATTTT,CASSFLGADTQYF
TRBJ2-3,TRBV7-2,TRBD2,few,TGTGCCAGCAGCTTAGCGGGTAGCGGGGGGGCTGCAGATACGCAGTATTTT,CASSLAGSGGAADTQYF
TRBJ2-6,TRBV2,NA,NA,TGTGCCAGCACCTGGTTTGGGGGTGCTGGGGCCAACGTCCTGACTTTC,CASTWFGGAGANVLTF
TRBJ2-5,TRBV20-1,NA,few,TGCAGTGCTAGATCAGGGATGATGGAGACCCAGTACTTC,CSARSGMMETQYF
TRBJ2-1,TRBV2,NA,NA,TGTGCCAGCAGGGAGCCACCAAGGGGCAATGAGCAGTTCTTC,CASREPPRGNEQFF
TRBJ2-5,TRBV7-3,TRBD2,many,TGTGCCAGCAGCCCGACTAGCGGGAGGGGGGAGACCCAGTACTTC,CASSPTSGRGETQYF
TRBJ1-6,TRBV6-1,NA,few,TGTGCCAGCAGGAGAAAAACAGGGAGAGAGGGCTCACCCCTCCACTTT,CASRRKTGREGSPLHF
TRBJ1-2,TRBV12-3/TRBV12-4,NA,few,TGTGCCAGCAGTCTAATAGGTTGGGGCTACACCTTC,CASSLIGWGYTF
TRBJ2-1,TRBV10-3,TRBD2,few,TGTGCCATCAGTGGGGAGGGGTACAATGAGCAGTTCTTC,CAISGEGYNEQFF
TRBJ2-5,TRBV7-8,TRBD1,NA,TGTGCCAGCAGCACCCGACCCAGACAGGGAGAGACCCAGTACTTC,CASSTRPRQGETQYF
TRBJ2-3,TRBV6-1,TRBD2,NA,TGTGCCAGCAGTGAACCTAGCGGGGGCACAGATACGCAGTATTTT,CASSEPSGGTDTQYF
TRBJ1-1,TRBV18,TRBD1,NA,TGTGCCAGCTCACGCGGACAGGAGGTTTACACTGAAGCTTTCTTT,CASSRGQEVYTEAFF
TRBJ1-6,TRBV2,TRBD1,NA,TGTGCCAGCAGTGAAGAGACAGGGCGATCACCCCTCCACTTT,CASSEETGRSPLHF
TRBJ1-6,TRBV12-3/TRBV12-4,NA,NA,TGTGCCAGCAGCCGTGGACAGTACGGCAATTCACCCCTCCACTTT,CASSRGQYGNSPLHF
TRBJ1-5,TRBV20-1,TRBD1,NA,TGCAGTGCACGGGACAGGGTTGGCAATCAGCCCCAGCATTTT,CSARDRVGNQPQHF
TRBJ1-2,TRBV20-1,NA,few,TGCAGCGCAGATTACTTCCCCTATGGCTACACCTTC,CSADYFPYGYTF
TRBJ2-7,TRBV6-5,NA,NA,TGTGCCAGCAGTTCGACAGAAGCCTACGAGCAGTACTTC,CASSSTEAYEQYF
TRBJ2-1,TRBV11-2,TRBD2,NA,TGTGCCAGCAGCTCGGGGACTAGCGGTCTGTCAGAGCAGTTCTTC,CASSSGTSGLSEQFF